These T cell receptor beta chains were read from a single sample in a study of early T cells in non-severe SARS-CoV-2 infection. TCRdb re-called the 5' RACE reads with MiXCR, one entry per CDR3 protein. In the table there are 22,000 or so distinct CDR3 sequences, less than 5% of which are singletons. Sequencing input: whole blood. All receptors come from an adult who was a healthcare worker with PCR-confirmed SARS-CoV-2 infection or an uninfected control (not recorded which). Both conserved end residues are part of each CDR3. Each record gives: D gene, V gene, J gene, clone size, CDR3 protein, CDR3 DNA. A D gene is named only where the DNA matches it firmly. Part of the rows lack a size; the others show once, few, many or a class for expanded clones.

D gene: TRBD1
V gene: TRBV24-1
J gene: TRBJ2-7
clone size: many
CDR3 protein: CAKTGVYEQYF
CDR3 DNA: TGTGCCAAGACAGGGGTCTACGAGCAGTACTTC

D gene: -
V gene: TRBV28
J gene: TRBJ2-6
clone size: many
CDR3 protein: CASIPASSGANVLTF
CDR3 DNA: TGTGCCAGCATCCCAGCGTCTAGCGGGGCCAACGTCCTGACTTTC

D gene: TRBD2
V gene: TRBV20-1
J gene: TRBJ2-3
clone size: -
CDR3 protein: CSARSAGATDTQYF
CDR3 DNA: TGCAGTGCTAGATCGGCGGGAGCTACAGATACGCAGTATTTT

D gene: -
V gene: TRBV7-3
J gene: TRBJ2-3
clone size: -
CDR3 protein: CASSPFEKDTQYF
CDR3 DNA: TGTGCCAGCAGCCCGTTTGAGAAAGATACGCAGTATTTT

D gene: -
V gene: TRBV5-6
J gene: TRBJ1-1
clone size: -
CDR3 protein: CASSYGGMNTEAFF
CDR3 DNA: TGTGCCAGCAGCTACGGGGGGATGAACACTGAAGCTTTCTTT

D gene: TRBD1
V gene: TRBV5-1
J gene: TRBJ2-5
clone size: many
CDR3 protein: CASSPGQEQETQYF
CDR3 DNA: TGCGCCAGCAGCCCGGGACAGGAGCAAGAGACCCAGTACTTC

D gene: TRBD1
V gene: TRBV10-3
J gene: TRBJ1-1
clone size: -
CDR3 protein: CAISEPSPGQATNTEAFF
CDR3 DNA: TGTGCCATCAGTGAGCCTTCCCCGGGACAGGCCACGAACACTGAAGCTTTCTTT

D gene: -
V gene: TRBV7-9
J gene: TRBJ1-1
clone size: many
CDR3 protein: CASSLGHRSEAFF
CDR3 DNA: TGTGCCAGCAGTCTAGGACACCGGTCTGAAGCTTTCTTT

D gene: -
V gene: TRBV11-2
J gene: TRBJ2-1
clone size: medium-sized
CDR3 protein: CASSPAGLPSYNEQFF
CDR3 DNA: TGTGCCAGCAGCCCCGCGGGACTCCCCTCCTACAATGAGCAGTTCTTC

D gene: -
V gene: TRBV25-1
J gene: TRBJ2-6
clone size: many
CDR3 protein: CASSGVWGSGANVLTF
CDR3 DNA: TGTGCCAGCAGTGGGGTTTGGGGGTCTGGGGCCAACGTCCTGACTTTC

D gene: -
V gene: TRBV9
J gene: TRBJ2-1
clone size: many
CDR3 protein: CASSVAGATSYNEQFF
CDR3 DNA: TGTGCCAGCAGCGTAGCAGGGGCGACCTCCTACAATGAGCAGTTCTTC

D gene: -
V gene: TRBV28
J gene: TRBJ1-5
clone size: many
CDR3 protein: CASSPKLANQPQHF
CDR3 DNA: TGTGCCAGCAGCCCAAAGTTGGCCAATCAGCCCCAGCATTTT

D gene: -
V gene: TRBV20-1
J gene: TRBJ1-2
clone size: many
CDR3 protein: CSASGRRGYTF
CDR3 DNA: TGCAGTGCTAGCGGGAGAAGAGGCTACACCTTC

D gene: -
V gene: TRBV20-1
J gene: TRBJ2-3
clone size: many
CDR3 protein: CSARRRGMWDTQYF
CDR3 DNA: TGCAGTGCTAGGCGCCGGGGGATGTGGGATACGCAGTATTTT

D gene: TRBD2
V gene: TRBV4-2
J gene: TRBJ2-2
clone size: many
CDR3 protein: CASSQVLAGGHGELFF
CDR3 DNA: TGTGCCAGCAGCCAAGTCCTAGCGGGAGGCCACGGGGAGCTGTTTTTT

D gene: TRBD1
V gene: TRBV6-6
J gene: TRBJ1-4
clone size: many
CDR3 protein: CASSYQGTVNEKLFF
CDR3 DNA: TGTGCCAGCAGTTACCAAGGGACAGTTAATGAAAAACTGTTTTTT

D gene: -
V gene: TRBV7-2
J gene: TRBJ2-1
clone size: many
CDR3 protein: CASSLGATRRQFF
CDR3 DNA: TGTGCCAGCAGCTTAGGTGCGACTCGACGTCAGTTCTTC

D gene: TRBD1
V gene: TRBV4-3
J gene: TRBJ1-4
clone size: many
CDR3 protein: CASSQEGTGLRKLFF
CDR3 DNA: TGCGCCAGCAGCCAAGAAGGGACAGGGTTAAGGAAACTGTTTTTT

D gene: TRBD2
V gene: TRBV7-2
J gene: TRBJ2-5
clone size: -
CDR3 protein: CASSPRAGVLETQYF
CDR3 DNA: TGTGCCAGCAGCCCCAGAGCGGGAGTCTTAGAGACCCAGTACTTC

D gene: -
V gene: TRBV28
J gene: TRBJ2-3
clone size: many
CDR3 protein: CASSQQISTDTQYF
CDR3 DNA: TGTGCCAGCAGCCAACAGATTAGCACAGATACGCAGTATTTT

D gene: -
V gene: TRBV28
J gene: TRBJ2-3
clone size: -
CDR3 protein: CASSRPGSGTDTQYF
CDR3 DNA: TGTGCCAGCAGTAGACCAGGGAGCGGCACAGATACGCAGTATTTT

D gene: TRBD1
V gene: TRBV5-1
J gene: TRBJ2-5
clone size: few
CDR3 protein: CASSPGQGRETQYF
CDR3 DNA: TGCGCCAGCAGCCCGGGACAGGGCCGAGAGACCCAGTACTTC

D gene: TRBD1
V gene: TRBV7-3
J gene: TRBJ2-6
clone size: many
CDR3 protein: CASSPTGGFGGANVLTF
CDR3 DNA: TGTGCCAGCAGCCCCACAGGGGGCTTTGGTGGGGCCAACGTCCTGACTTTC

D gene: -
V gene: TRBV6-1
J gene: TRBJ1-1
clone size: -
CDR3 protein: CASSTFVATGLNTEAFF
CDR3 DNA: TGTGCCAGTAGCACTTTTGTGGCCACCGGACTGAACACTGAAGCTTTCTTT

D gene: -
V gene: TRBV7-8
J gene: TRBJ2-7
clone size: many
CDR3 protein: CASSPRQTNYEQYF
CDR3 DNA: TGTGCCAGCAGCCCCCGACAGACCAACTACGAGCAGTACTTC

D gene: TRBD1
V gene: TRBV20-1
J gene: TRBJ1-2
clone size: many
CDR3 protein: CSAGRQGFRYGYTF
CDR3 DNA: TGCAGTGCTGGCCGACAGGGCTTCCGCTATGGCTACACCTTC

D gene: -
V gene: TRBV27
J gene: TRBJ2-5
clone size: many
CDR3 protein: CASSSQETQYF
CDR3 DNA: TGTGCCAGCAGTTCACAAGAGACCCAGTACTTC

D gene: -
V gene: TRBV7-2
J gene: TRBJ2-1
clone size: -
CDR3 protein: CASKKEYNEQFF
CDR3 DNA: TGTGCCAGCAAGAAGGAATACAATGAGCAGTTCTTC

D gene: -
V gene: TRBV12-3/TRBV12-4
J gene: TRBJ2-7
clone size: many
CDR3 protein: CASRQTYGRDEQYF
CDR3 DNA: TGTGCCAGCAGGCAAACCTACGGTAGGGACGAGCAGTACTTC

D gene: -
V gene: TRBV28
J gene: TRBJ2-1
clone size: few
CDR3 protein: CASSFQRRYNEQFF
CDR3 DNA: TGTGCCAGCAGTTTCCAGCGGAGGTACAATGAGCAGTTCTTC

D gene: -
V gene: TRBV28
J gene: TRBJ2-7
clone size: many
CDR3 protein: CASSFSSYEQYF
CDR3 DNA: TGTGCCAGCAGTTTCTCCTCCTACGAGCAGTACTTC

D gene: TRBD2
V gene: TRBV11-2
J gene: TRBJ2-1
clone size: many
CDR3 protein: CASSASGNRNEQFF
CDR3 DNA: TGTGCCAGCAGCGCTAGCGGGAATCGCAATGAGCAGTTCTTC

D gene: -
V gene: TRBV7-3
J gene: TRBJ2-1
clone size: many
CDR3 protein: CASSAHGLASYNEQFF
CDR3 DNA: TGTGCCAGCAGCGCCCACGGACTGGCCTCCTACAATGAGCAGTTCTTC

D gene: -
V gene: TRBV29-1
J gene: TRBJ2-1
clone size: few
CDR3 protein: CSATVNNEQFF
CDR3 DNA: TGCAGCGCGACCGTCAACAATGAGCAGTTCTTC

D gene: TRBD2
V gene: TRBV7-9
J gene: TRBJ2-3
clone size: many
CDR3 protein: CASSLALSGRTSTDTQYF
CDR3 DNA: TGTGCCAGCAGCTTAGCTTTAAGCGGGAGGACTAGCACAGATACGCAGTATTTT

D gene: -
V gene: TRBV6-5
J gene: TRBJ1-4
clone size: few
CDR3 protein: CASSKGPPPTNEKLFF
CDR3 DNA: TGTGCCAGCAGCAAGGGCCCTCCTCCAACTAATGAAAAACTGTTTTTT

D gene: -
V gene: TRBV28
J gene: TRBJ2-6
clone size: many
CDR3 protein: CASSLVVAGANVLTF
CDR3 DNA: TGTGCCAGCAGTTTAGTGGTCGCTGGGGCCAACGTCCTGACTTTC

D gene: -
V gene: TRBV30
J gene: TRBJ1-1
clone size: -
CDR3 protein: CTWTGRGKNTEAFF
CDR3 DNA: TGTACCTGGACGGGTCGGGGCAAGAACACTGAAGCTTTCTTT

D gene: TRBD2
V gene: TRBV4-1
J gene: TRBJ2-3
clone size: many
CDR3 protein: CASSFRDYDTDTQYF
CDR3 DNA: TGCGCCAGCAGTTTCCGGGACTACGACACAGATACGCAGTATTTT

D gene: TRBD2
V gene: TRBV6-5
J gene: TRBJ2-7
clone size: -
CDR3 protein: CASSSGTSESYEQYF
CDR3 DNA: TGTGCCAGCAGTTCGGGGACTAGCGAGTCCTACGAGCAGTACTTC

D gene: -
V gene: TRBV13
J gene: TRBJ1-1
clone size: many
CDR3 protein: CASSLDSQNTEAFF
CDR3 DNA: TGTGCCAGCAGCTTAGACAGCCAGAACACTGAAGCTTTCTTT

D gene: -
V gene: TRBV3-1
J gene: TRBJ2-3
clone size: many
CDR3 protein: CASSQELGYGTDTQYF
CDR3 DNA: TGTGCCAGCAGCCAAGAGTTGGGTTACGGCACAGATACGCAGTATTTT

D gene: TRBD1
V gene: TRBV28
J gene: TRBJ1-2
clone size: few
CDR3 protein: CASSLSTGGRGYTF
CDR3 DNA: TGTGCCAGCAGTTTATCAACAGGGGGCCGTGGCTACACCTTC

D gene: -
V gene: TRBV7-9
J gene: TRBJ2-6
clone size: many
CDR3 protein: CASRGRPISGANVLTF
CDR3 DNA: TGTGCCAGCAGGGGCAGACCGATCTCTGGGGCCAACGTCCTGACTTTC

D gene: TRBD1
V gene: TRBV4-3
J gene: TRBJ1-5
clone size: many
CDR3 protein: CASSPDRGVNQPQHF
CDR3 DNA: TGCGCCAGCAGTCCGGACAGGGGAGTCAATCAGCCCCAGCATTTT

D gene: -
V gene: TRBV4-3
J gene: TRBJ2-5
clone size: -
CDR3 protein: CASSQHVGPETQYF
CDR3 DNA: TGCGCCAGCAGCCAACACGTGGGCCCAGAGACCCAGTACTTC

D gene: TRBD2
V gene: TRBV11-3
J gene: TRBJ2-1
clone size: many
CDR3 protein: CASSTLAGEQFF
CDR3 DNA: TGTGCCAGCAGCACGCTAGCGGGGGAGCAGTTCTTC

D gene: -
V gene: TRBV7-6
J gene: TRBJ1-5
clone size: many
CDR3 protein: CASSLGTGNQPQHF
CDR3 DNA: TGTGCCAGCAGCTTAGGGACAGGCAATCAGCCCCAGCATTTT

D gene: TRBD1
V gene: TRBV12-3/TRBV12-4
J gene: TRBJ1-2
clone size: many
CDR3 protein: CASSLDRVRGYTF
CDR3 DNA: TGTGCCAGCAGTCTCGACAGGGTGCGGGGCTACACCTTC

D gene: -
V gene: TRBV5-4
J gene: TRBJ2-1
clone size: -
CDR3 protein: CASSPTGAVGNEQFF
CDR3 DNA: TGTGCCAGCAGCCCCACTGGGGCAGTAGGGAACGAGCAGTTCTTC

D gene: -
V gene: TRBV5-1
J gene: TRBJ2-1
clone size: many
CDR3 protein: CASSHSGAGEHEQFF
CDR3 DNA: TGCGCCAGCAGCCATTCGGGGGCAGGGGAGCATGAGCAGTTCTTC

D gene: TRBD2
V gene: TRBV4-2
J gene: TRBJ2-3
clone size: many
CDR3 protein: CASSQALAGVTDTQYF
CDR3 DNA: TGTGCCAGCAGCCAAGCCCTAGCGGGAGTAACAGATACGCAGTATTTT

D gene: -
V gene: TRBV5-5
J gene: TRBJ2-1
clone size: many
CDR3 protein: CASSFSLDEQFF
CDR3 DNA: TGTGCCAGCAGCTTTTCATTGGACGAGCAGTTCTTC

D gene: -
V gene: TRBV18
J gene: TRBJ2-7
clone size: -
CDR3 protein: CASSPRDFSYEQYF
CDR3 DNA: TGTGCCAGCTCACCACGAGACTTCTCCTACGAGCAGTACTTC